The T cell receptor beta chain described here comes from a study of OX40 agonist ivuxolimab in advanced cancers. Background on the study: Clinicians treated patients with ivuxolimab, an agonistic anti-OX40 (CD134) antibody. Of the participants, 40% had some prior anti-PD-1, anti-PD-L1 or anti-CTLA-4 therapy, which was allowed.

The repertoire was sequenced with immunoSEQ multiplex PCR; TCRdb's copy has only in-frame clones and lacks some. Among 94,000 or so clones listed, approximately 84% were seen once. The V gene's germline CDR1 is SNHLY and CDR2 FYNNEI. The germline V and J ends were trimmed by 0 bases and 5 bases, with 0 bases remaining between them. CDR3 length: 11 residues. This clonotype was sampled from an adult with an advanced solid tumor such as melanoma, head and neck, liver or kidney cancer. The chain employs TRBV2 and TRBJ2-3; D not resolved. The sequencing used CD4+ or CD8+ T cells sorted from blood, collected in a trial of the OX40 agonist ivuxolimab. The CDR3 spells CASSEADTQYF. The CDR3 DNA follows: TGTGCCAGCAGTGAAGCAGATACGCAGTATTTT.